This TCR beta chain was documented in a study of T cell clonotyping in hematopoietic cell transplantation. Findings and limits, study-wide: Few recipient clonotypes overlapped donors; over 95% were de novo at given depth.

About this clone itself: Antigen: not known.

Recipient blood drawn about 28 days pretransplant and days 30, 100, 180 after. Profiled with immunoSEQ multiplex PCR; TCRdb holds only in-frame clones, not every one. This sample has fewer than 7,000 clones; about 66% occur once, and the top ten carry about 30%. Per germline, CDR1 SGHRS and CDR2 YFSETQ. Between the trimmed V and J ends, which lost 4 bases and 7 bases, there was a span of 9 bases. The CDR3 loop spans 11 amino acids. Sample: PBMCs, taken 180 days after allogeneic stem cell transplant. This chain joins TRBV5-1 and TRBJ2-7, with D maybe TRBD1 (6 bases). The receptor was derived from a male patient aged 50 to 59 who had an allogeneic stem cell transplant from an unrelated donor, so the T cells may come from the graft donor. Some clones in this sample may be carry-over from other donors' samples. This chain's CDR3 is CASSVGQEQYF. CDR3 sequence (DNA): TGCGCCAGCAGCGTTGGACAGGAGCAGTACTTC.